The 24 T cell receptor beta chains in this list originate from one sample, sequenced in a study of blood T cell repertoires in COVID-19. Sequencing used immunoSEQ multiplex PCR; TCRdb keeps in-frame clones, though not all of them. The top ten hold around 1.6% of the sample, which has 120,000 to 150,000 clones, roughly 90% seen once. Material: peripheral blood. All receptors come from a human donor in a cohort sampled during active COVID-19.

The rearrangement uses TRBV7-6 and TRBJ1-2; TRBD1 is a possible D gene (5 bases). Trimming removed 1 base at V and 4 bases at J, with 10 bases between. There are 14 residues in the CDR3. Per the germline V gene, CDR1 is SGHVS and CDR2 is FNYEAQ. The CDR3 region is CASSLGSRVYGYTF. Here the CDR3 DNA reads TGTGCCAGCAGCTTAGGGTCCAGGGTCTATGGCTACACCTTC.

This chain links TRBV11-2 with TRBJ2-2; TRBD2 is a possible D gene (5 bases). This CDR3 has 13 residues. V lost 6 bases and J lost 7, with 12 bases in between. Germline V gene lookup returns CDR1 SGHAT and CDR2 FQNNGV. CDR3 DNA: TGTGCCAGCAGGTTAACCGGGGTCGGGGAGCTGTTTTTT. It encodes CASRLTGVGELFF.

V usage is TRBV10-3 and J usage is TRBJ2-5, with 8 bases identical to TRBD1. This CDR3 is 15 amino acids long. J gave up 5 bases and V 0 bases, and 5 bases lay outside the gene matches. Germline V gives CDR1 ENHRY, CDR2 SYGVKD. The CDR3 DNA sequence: TGTGCCATCAGTGAGTCGACAGGGGCTGGGGAGACCCAGTACTTC. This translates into CAISESTGAGETQYF.

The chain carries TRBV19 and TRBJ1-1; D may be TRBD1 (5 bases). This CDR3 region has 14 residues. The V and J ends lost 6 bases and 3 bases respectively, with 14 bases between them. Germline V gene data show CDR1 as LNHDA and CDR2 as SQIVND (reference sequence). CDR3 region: CASRTDNWDTEAFF. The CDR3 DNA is TGTGCCAGTAGAACGGACAATTGGGACACTGAAGCTTTCTTT.

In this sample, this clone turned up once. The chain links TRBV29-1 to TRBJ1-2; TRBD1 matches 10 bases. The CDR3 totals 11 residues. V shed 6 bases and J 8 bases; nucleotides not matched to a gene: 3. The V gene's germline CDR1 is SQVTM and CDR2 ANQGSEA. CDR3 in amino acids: CSVDRGLGYTF. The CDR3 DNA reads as TGCAGCGTCGACAGGGGGCTGGGCTACACCTTC. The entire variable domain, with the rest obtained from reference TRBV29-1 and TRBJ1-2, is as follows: SAVISQKPSRDICQRGTSLTIQCQVDSQVTMMFWYRQQPGQSLTLIATANQGSEATYESGFVIDKFPISRPNLTFSTLTVSNMSPEDSSIYLCSVDRGLGYTFGSGTRLTVV.

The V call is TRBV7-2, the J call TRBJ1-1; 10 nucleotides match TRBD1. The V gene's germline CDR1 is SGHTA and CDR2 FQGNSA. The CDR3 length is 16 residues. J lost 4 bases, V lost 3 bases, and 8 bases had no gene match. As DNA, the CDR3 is TGTGCCAGCAGCTTCCGACAGGGGGCGCGCGGCACTGAAGCTTTCTTT. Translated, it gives CASSFRQGARGTEAFF.

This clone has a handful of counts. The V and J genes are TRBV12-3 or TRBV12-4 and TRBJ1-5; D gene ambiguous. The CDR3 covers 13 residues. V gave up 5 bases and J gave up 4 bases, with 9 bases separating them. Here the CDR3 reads CASSPGRNQPQHF. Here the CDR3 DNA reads TGTGCCAGCAGTCCCGGCAGGAATCAGCCCCAGCATTTT.

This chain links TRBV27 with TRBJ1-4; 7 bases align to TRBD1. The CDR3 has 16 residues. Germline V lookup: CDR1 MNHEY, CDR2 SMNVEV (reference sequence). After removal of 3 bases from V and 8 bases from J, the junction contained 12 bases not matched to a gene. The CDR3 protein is CASSFSGGMTGEKLFF. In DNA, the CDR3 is TGTGCCAGCAGTTTCTCCGGCGGCATGACAGGGGAAAAACTGTTTTTT.

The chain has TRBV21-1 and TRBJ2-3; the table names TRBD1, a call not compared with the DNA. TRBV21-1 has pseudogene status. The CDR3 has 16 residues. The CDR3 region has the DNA TGTGCCAGCAGCAAGAAGGGGCAGGTTAGCACAGATACGCAGTATTTT. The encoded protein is CASSKKGQVSTDTQYF.

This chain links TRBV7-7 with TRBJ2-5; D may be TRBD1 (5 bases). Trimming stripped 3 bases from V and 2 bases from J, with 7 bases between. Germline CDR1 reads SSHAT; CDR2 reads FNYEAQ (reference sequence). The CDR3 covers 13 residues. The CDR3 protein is CASSLGQQETQYF. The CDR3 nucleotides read TGTGCCAGCAGCTTGGGGCAGCAAGAGACCCAGTACTTC. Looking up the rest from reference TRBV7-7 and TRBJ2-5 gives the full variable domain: GAGVSQSPRYKVTKRGQDVTLRCDPISSHATLYWYQQALGQGPEFLTYFNYEAQPDKSGLPSDRFSAERPEGSISTLTIQRTEQRDSAMYRCASSLGQQETQYFGPGTRLLVL.

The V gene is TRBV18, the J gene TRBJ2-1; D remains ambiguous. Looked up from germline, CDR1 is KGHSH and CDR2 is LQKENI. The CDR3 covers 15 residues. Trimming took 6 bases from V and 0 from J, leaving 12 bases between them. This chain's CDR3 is CASSLSTSSYNEQFF. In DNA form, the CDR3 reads TGTGCCAGCTCTCTATCTACGAGCTCCTACAATGAGCAGTTCTTC.

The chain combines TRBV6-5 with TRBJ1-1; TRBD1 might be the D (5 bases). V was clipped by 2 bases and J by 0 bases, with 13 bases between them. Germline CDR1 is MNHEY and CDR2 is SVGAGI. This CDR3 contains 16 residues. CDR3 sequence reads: CASSYGAPFLNTEAFF. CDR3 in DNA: TGTGCCAGCAGTTACGGGGCCCCATTCCTGAACACTGAAGCTTTCTTT.

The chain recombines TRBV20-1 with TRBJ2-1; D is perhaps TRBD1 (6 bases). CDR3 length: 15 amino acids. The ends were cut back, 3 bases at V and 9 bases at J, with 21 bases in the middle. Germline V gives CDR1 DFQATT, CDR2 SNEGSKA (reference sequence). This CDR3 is CSASTGTLKWGEQFF. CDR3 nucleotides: TGCAGTGCTAGTACCGGGACACTCAAGTGGGGTGAGCAGTTCTTC.

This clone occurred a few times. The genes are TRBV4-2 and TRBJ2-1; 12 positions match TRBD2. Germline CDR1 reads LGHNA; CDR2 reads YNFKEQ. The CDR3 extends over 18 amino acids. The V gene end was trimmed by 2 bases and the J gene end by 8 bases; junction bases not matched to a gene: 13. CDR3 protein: CASSQPNLASGGAHEQFF. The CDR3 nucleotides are TGTGCCAGCAGCCAACCGAACCTGGCTAGCGGGGGGGCCCATGAGCAGTTCTTC.

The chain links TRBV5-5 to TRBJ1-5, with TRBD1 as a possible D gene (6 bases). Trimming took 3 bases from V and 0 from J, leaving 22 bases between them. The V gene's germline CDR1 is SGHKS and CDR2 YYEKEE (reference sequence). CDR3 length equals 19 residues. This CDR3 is CASSSGQPSHLYSNQPQHF. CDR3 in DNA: TGTGCCAGCAGCTCTGGACAGCCCAGTCACCTGTATAGCAATCAGCCCCAGCATTTT. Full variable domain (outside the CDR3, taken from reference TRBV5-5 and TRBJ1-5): DAGVTQSPTHLIKTRGQQVTLRCSPISGHKSVSWYQQVLGQGPQFIFQYYEKEERGRGNFPDRFSARQFPNYSSELNVNALLLGDSALYLCASSSGQPSHLYSNQPQHFGDGTRLSIL.

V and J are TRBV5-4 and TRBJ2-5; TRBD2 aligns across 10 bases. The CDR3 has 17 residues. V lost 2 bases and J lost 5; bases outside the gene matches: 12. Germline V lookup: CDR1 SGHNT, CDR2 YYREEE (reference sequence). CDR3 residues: CASSLEAGGPPYETQYF. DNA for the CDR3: TGTGCCAGCAGCTTAGAAGCGGGGGGGCCCCCGTACGAGACCCAGTACTTC. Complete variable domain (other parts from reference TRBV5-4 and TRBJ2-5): ETGVTQSPTHLIKTRGQQVTLRCSSQSGHNTVSWYQQALGQGPQFIFQYYREEENGRGNFPPRFSGLQFPNYSSELNVNALELDDSALYLCASSLEAGGPPYETQYFGPGTRLLVL.

The CDR3 DNA sequence: TGCGCCAGCAGCCCCCGGGAGGAAGCGAGGGAGCAGTACTTC. Translated: CASSPREEAREQYF. V and J are TRBV4-1 and TRBJ2-7; 7 positions agree with TRBD2. The CDR3 has 14 amino acids. V dropped 4 bases and J dropped 7; count of bases not matched to a gene: 10. Germline V lookup: CDR1 MGHRA, CDR2 YSYEKL.

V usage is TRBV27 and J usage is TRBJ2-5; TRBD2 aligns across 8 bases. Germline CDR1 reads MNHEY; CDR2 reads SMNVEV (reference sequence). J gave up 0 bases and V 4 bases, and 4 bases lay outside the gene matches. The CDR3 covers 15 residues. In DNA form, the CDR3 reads TGTGCCAGCAGTTCCCAGCGGGGGTACCAAGAGACCCAGTACTTC. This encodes CASSSQRGYQETQYF.

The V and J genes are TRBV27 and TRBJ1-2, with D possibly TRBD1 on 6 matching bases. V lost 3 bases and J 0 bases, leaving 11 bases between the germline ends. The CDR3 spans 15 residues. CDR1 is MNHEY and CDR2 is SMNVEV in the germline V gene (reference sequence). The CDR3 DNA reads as TGTGCCAGCAGTTTTCGGACAGCAGCTAACTATGGCTACACCTTC. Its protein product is CASSFRTAANYGYTF.

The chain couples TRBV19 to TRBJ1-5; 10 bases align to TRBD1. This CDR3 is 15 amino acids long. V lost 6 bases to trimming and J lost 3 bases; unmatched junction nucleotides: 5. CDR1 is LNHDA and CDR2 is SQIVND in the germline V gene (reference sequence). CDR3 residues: CASRRQGADNQPQHF. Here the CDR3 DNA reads TGTGCCAGTAGAAGACAGGGGGCGGACAATCAGCCCCAGCATTTT. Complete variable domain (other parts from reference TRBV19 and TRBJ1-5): DGGITQSPKYLFRKEGQNVTLSCEQNLNHDAMYWYRQDPGQGLRLIYYSQIVNDFQKGDIAEGYSVSREKKESFPLTVTSAQKNPTAFYLCASRRQGADNQPQHFGDGTRLSIL.

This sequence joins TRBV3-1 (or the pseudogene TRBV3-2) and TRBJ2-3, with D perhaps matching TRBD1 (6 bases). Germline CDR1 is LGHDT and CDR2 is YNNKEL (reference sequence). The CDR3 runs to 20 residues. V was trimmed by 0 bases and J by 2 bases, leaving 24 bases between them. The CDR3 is CASSQDQPLPGTIDTDTQYF. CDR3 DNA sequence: TGTGCCAGCAGCCAAGATCAACCCCTTCCCGGGACAATCGACACAGATACGCAGTATTTT.

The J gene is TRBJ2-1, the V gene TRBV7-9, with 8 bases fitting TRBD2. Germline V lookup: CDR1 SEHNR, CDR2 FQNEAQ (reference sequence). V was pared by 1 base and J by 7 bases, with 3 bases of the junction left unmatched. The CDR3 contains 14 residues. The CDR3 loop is CASSLGLAGNEQFF. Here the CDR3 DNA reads TGTGCCAGCAGCTTAGGTTTAGCGGGGAATGAGCAGTTCTTC.

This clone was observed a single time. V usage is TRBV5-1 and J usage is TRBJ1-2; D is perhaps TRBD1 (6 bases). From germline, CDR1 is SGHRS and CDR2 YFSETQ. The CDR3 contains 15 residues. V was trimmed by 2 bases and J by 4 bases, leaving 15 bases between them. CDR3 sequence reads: CASSLRGSVIYGYTF. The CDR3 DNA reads TGCGCCAGCAGCTTAAGGGGGTCTGTTATCTATGGCTACACCTTC. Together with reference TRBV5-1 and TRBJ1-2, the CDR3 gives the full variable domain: KAGVTQTPRYLIKTRGQQVTLSCSPISGHRSVSWYQQTPGQGLQFLFEYFSETQRNKGNFPGRFSGRQFSNSRSEMNVSTLELGDSALYLCASSLRGSVIYGYTFGSGTRLTVV.

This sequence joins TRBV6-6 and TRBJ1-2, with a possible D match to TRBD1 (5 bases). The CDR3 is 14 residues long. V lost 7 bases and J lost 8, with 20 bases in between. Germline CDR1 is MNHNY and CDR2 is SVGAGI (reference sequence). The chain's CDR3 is CASIPGGATYGYTF. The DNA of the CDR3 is TGTGCCAGCATCCCGGGAGGGGCAACTTACGGCTACACCTTC.